This TCR beta chain was recovered during a study of blood T cell repertoires in COVID-19. Study background: The cDNA or gDNA used as material had been derived from T cells, B-cell-depleted T cells, or PBMCs.

Assay used: immunoSEQ multiplex PCR; TCRdb lists only in-frame clones, some missing. The data hold approximately 270,000 clones, with over 85% observed a single time. Cohort 3 donors counted as recovered after two negative PCRs, clearance, or resolved symptoms. This CDR3 is built from 15 residues. Germline V lookup: CDR1 KGHDR, CDR2 SFDVKD. V lost 4 bases to trimming and J lost 10 bases, with 16 bases between them. Specimen: PBMCs or T cells enriched from blood (not recorded which). This rearrangement joins TRBV24-1 to TRBJ1-6, with D perhaps TRBD1 (5 bases). The clonotype originates from a woman in her sixties who had recovered from COVID-19. CDR3 in DNA: TGTGCCACCAGTGACGGCGGGAGGAGGGACTCACCCCTCCACTTT. As protein: CATSDGGRRDSPLHF.